This T cell receptor (beta chain) derives from a study of blood T cell repertoires in COVID-19. CDR3 length: 13 amino acids. Germline V lookup: CDR1 SNHLY, CDR2 FYNNEI. The junction had 5 bases not matched to a gene; V was cut back by 6 bases and J by 6 bases. This table comes from immunoSEQ multiplex PCR, and its TCRdb copy is limited to in-frame clones, with some not included. This table has some 160,000 clones, 75% to 90% appearing once. This clone has only a few counts. The same CDR3 arises from other DNA sequences in this sample as well. The chain recombines TRBV2 with TRBJ2-3; TRBD1 matches at 8 bases. The sequence derives from a woman aged 55 to 70 who had recovered from COVID-19. The sequencing input was PBMCs or T cells enriched from blood (not recorded which). The CDR3 loop reads CASRPTGGDTQYF. CDR3 DNA sequence: TGTGCCAGCAGACCCACAGGGGGGGATACGCAGTATTTT. The full variable domain, its missing parts supplied by reference TRBV2 and TRBJ2-3, is EPEVTQTPSHQVTQMGQEVILRCVPISNHLYFYWYRQILGQKVEFLVSFYNNEISEKSEIFDDQFSVERPDGSNFTLKIRSTKLEDSAMYFCASRPTGGDTQYFGPGTRLTVL.